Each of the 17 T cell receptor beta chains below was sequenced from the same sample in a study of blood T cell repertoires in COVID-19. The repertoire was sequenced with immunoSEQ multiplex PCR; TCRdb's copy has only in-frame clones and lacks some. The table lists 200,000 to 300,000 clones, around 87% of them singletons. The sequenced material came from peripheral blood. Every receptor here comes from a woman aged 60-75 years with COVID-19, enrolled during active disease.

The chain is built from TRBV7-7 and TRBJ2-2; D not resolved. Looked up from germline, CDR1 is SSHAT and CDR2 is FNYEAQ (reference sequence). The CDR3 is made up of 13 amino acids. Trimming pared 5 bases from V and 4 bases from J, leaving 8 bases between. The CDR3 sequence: CASSPTSTGELFF. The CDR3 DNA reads TGTGCCAGCAGCCCCACCAGCACCGGGGAGCTGTTTTTT.

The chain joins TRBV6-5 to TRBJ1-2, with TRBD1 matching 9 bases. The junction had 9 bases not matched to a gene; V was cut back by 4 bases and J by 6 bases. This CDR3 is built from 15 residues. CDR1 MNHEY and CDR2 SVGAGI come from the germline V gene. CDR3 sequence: CASSSPRDRADGYTF. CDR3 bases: TGTGCCAGCAGTTCCCCGAGGGACAGGGCGGATGGCTACACCTTC.

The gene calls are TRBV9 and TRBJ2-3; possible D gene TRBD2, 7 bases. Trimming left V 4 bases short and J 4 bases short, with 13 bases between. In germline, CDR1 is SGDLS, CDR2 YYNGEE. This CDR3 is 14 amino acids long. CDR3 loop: CASSPRGAADTQYF. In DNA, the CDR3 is TGTGCCAGCAGCCCCCGGGGGGCCGCAGATACGCAGTATTTT.

The CDR3 loop is CASSSGQGMSSYNEQFF. The DNA of the CDR3 is TGTGCCAGCAGCTCCGGACAGGGGATGAGCTCCTACAATGAGCAGTTCTTC. The chain recombines TRBV7-2 with TRBJ2-1; TRBD1 matches at 9 bases. Per the germline V gene, CDR1 is SGHTA and CDR2 is FQGNSA. The CDR3 is made up of 17 amino acids. V lost 4 bases and J lost 0; bases outside the gene matches: 7.

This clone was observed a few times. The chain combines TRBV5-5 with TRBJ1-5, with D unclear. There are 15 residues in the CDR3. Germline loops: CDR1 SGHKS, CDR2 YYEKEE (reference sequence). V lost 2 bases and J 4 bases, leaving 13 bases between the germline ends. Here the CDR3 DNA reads TGTGCCAGCAGCTTTTGGCAGGAGGAAAATCAGCCCCAGCATTTT. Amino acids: CASSFWQEENQPQHF.

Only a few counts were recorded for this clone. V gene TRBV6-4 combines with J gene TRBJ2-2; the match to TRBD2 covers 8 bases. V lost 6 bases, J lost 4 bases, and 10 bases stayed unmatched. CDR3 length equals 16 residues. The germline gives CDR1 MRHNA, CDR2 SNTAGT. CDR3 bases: TGTGCCAGCAGCGGGAGGGGCCCTCCGAGCACCGGGGAGCTGTTTTTT. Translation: CASSGRGPPSTGELFF.

The CDR3 is CASSKRHIEKLFF. CDR3 nucleotides: TGTGCCAGCAGCAAGAGACACATTGAAAAACTGTTTTTT. The chain is built from TRBV7-9 and TRBJ1-4; D is undetermined. The germline V and J ends were trimmed by 5 bases and 7 bases, with 11 bases remaining between them. The CDR3 has 13 amino acids. The germline V gene has CDR1 SEHNR and CDR2 FQNEAQ (reference sequence). The complete variable domain, with remaining parts taken from reference TRBV7-9 and TRBJ1-4, reads DTGVSQNPRHKITKRGQNVTFRCDPISEHNRLYWYRQTLGQGPEFLTYFQNEAQLEKSRLLSDRFSAERPKGSFSTLEIQRTEQGDSAMYLCASSKRHIEKLFFGSGTQLSVL.

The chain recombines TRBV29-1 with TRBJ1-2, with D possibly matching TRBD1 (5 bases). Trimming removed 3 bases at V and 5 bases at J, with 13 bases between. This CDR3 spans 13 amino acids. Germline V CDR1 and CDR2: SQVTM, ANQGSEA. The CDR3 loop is CSVDQGIGYGYTF. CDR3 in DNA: TGCAGCGTTGATCAGGGAATTGGTTATGGCTACACCTTC.

CDR3 in amino acids: CASGLGGGMSNEQFF. CDR3 DNA: TGTGCTAGTGGTTTGGGGGGAGGGATGTCCAATGAGCAGTTCTTC. The J gene is TRBJ2-1, the V gene TRBV12-5, with 7 bases that match TRBD2. V shed 1 base, J shed 6 bases, and the junction held 6 bases outside the gene matches. This CDR3 region has 15 residues. Germline V gives CDR1 LGHNT, CDR2 FRNRAP.

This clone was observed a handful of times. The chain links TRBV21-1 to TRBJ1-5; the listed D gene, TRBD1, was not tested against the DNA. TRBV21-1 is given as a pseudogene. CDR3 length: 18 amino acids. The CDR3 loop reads CASSTDRVPTDGNQPQHF. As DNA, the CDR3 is TGTGCCAGCAGCACGGACAGGGTACCCACCGACGGCAATCAGCCCCAGCATTTT.

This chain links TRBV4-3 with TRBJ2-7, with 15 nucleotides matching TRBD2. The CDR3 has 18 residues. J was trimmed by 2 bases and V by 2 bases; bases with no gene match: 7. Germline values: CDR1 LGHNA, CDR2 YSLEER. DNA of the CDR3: TGCGCCAGCAGCCAACACGGACTAGCGGGAGGGGAACCCTACGAGCAGTACTTC. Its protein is CASSQHGLAGGEPYEQYF.

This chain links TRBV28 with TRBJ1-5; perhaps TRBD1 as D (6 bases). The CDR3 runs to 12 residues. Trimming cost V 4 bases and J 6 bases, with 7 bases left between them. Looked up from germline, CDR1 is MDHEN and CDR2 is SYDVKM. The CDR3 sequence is CASSWGLQPQHF. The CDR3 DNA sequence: TGTGCCAGCAGTTGGGGGCTTCAGCCCCAGCATTTT.

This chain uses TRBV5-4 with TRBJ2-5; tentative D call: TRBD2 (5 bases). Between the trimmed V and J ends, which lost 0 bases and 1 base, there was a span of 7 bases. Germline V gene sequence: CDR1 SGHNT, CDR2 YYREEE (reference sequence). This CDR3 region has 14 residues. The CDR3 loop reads CASSLAGLQETQYF. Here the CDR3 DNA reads TGTGCCAGCAGCTTGGCTGGACTCCAAGAGACCCAGTACTTC.

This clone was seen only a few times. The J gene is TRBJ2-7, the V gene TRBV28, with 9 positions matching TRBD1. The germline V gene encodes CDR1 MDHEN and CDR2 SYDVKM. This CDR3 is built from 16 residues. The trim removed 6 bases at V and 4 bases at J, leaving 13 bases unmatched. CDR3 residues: CASSPTGQGIKYEQYF. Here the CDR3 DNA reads TGTGCCAGCAGCCCTACGGGACAGGGTATTAAATACGAGCAGTACTTC.

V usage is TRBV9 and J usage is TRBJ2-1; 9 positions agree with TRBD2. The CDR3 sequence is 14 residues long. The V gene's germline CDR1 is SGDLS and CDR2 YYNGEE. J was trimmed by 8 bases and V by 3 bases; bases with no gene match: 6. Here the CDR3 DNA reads TGTGCCAGCAGCGGACCCGGGACTAGCTATGAGCAGTTCTTC. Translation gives CASSGPGTSYEQFF.

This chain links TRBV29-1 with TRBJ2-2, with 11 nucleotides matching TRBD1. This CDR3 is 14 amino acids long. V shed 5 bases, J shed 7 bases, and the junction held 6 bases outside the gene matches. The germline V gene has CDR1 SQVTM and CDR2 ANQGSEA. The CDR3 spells CSVQGQGVGGELFF. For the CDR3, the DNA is TGCAGCGTTCAGGGACAGGGGGTTGGCGGGGAGCTGTTTTTT.

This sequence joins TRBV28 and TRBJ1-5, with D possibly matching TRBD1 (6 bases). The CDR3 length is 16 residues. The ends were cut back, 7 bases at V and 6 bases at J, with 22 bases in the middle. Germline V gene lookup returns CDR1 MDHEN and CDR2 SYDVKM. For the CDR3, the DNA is TGTGCCAGCATTAAGGGGGACGGCCGAACGGGTCAGCCCCAGCATTTT. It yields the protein CASIKGDGRTGQPQHF.